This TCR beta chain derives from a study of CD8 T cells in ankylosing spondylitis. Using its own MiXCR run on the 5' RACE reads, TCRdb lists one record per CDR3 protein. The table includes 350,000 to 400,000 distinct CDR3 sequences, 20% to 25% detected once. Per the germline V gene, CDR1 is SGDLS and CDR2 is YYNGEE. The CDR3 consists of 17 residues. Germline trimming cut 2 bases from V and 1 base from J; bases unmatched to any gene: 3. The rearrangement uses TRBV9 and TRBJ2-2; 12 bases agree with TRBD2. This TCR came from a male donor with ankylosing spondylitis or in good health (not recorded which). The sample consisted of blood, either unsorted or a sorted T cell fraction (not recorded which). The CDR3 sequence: CASSVPGLAGNTGELFF. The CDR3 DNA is TGTGCCAGCAGCGTGCCGGGACTAGCGGGGAACACCGGGGAGCTGTTTTTT.